This T cell receptor beta chain was retrieved from a study of blood T cell repertoires in COVID-19 (TCRdb year 2020). Regarding the study in general: The collaborator samples originated in the United States, Italy and Spain and spanned the acute and convalescent phases of COVID-19. The prospective study material was composed of cDNA or gDNA derived from T cells, B-cell-depleted T cells, or PBMCs. Deeply sampled blood TCRbeta repertoires from subjects exposed to, actively infected with, or recovered from COVID-19 were included in the dataset. The repertoires were made available in a free public database intended to serve as a resource for research on the immune response to SARS-CoV-2. The samples were drawn from two sources: the first 160 participants of the ongoing ImmuneRACE study, and 1,000 to 1,500 subjects contributed by 6 global collaborators. Nearly every sample came with metadata listing a de-identified subject ID, COVID-19 status, age in years and sex. Where available, HLA class I and class II types were obtained from metadata supplied by the sample provider rather than from assay-based typing.

Broader findings and caveats from the paper: The amount of clinical and demographic metadata varied by source and participant and was provided uncurated.

The immunoSEQ Assay, a bias-controlled multiplex PCR, was used to amplify TCRbeta CDR3 regions from genomic DNA. On the study's bioinformatics: Nucleated cell counts per sample were estimated from amplification of reference gene primers within the assay. Sequence reads were collapsed and filtered to measure the absolute abundance of every unique TCRbeta CDR3 rearrangement. For each sample, productive Simpson clonality was calculated as the square root of Simpson's diversity index over productive rearrangements. TCRdb carries this immuneACCESS record with in-frame sequences only. Its versions omit some clonotypes, under half of them owing to an unresolved V gene in the studies checked, with the rest unexplained. Clone size and V and J calls were adopted from that table, with D and trimming inferred from the DNA. For this sample there are about 210,000 clones; approximately 85% appear just once. Of the sample, 4.5% to 5% falls within the top ten clones.

Collaborating institutions collected whole blood in K2EDTA tubes following their own protocols. For TCRbeta analysis, collaborator samples were shipped as frozen whole blood, as isolated PBMCs, or as DNA extracted from either sample type. Including the terminal cysteine and phenylalanine, the CDR3 comprises 15 residues. Left in the record is the CDR3 DNA by itself, 45 bases read in frame from the first base. Reading the germline V gene (reference sequence) gives CDR1 MNHEY and CDR2 SMNVEV. V is cut back by 2 bases and J by 5 bases, with 8 bases in the junction unmatched. Turning to this clone: Its antigen remains unidentified. No much larger clonotype is one base removed from it; base qualities were not supplied.

Recombination connected TRBV27 to TRBJ2-5; 7 central bases correspond to TRBD2. This receptor was taken from a woman of 80 years or more with acute or convalescent COVID-19. The specimen was peripheral blood. The CDR3: CASSLAGEVGETQYF. Read as DNA, the sequence is TGTGCCAGCAGTTTAGCGGGAGAAGTTGGGGAGACCCAGTACTTC.